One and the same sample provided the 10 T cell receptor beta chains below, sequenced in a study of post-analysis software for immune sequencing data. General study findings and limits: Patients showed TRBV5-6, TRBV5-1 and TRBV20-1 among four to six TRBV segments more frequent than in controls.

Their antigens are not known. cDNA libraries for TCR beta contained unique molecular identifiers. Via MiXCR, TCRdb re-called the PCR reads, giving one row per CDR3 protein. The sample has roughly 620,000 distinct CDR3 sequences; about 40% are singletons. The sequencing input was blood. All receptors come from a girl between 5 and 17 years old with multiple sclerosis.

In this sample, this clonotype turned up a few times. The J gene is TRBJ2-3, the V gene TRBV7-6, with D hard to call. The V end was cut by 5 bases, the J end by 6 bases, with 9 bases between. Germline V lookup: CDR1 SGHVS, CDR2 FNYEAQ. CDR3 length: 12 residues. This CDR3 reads CASSPRLDTQYF. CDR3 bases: TGTGCCAGCAGCCCCAGATTGGATACGCAGTATTTT. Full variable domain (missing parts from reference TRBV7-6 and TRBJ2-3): GAGVSQSPRYKVTKRGQDVALRCDPISGHVSLYWYRQALGQGPEFLTYFNYEAQQDKSGLPNDRFSAERPEGSISTLTIQRTEQRDSAMYRCASSPRLDTQYFGPGTRLTVL.

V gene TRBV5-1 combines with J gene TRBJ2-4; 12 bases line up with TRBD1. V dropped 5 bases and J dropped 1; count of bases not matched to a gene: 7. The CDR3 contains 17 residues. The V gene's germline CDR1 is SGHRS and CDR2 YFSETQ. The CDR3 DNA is TGCGCCAGCAGGCCGGGACAGGGGGCCGGGGCCAAAAACATTCAGTACTTC. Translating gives CASRPGQGAGAKNIQYF.

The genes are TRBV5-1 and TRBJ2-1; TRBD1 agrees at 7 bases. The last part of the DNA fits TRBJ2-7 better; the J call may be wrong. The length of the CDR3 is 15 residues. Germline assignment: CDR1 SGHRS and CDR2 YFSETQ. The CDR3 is CASSLGQGRYNEQYF. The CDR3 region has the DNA TGCGCCAGCAGCTTGGGACAGGGCCGCTACAATGAGCAGTACTTC.

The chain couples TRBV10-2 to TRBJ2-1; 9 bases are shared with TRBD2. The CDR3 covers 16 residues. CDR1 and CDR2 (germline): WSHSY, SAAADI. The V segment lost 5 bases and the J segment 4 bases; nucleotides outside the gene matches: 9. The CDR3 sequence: CASSNSGSEDYNEQFF. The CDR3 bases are TGCGCCAGCAGTAATAGCGGGAGCGAGGATTACAATGAGCAGTTCTTC.

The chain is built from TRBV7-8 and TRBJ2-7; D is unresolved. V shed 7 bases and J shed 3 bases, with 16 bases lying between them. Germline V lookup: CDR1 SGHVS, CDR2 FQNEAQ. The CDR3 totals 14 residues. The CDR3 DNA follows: TGTGCCAGCACCTCCCCTGGGGAATTCTACGAGCAGTACTTC. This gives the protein CASTSPGEFYEQYF.

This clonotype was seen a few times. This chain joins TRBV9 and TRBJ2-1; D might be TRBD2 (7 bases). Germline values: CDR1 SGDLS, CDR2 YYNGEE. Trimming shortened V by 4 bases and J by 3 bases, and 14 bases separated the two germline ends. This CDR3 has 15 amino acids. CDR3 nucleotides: TGTGCCAGCAGCCAGACGGGGGGCCTCTACAATGAGCAGTTCTTC. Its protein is CASSQTGGLYNEQFF.

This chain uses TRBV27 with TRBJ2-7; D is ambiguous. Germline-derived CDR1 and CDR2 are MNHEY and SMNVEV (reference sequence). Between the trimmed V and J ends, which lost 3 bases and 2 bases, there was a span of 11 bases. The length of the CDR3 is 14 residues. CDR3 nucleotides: TGTGCCAGCAGTTTTAATGCCCTGACCTACGAGCAGTACTTC. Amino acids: CASSFNALTYEQYF.

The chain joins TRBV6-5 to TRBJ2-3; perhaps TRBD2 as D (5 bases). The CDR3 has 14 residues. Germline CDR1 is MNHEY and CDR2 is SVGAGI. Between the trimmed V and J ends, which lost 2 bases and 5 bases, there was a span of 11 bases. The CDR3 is CASSYGTRGDTQYF. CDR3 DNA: TGTGCCAGCAGTTACGGTACCCGGGGAGATACGCAGTATTTT.

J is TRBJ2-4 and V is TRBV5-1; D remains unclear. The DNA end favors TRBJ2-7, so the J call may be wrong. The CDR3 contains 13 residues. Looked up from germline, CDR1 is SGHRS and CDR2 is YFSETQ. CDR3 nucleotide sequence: TGCGCCAGTCAGGAGCCTGGGTCCTACGAGCAGTACTTC. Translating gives CASQEPGSYEQYF.

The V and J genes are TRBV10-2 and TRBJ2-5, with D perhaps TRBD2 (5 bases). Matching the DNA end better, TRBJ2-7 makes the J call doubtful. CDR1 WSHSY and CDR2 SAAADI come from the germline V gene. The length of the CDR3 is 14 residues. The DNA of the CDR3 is TGCGCCAGCAGTGAGAGGGAGAGCATGGGCGAGCAGTACTTC. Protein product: CASSERESMGEQYF.